The sample holds a few counts of the clone carrying this T cell receptor beta chain. Its antigen remains unidentified. The sample belongs to a study of memory CD4+ T cells and cytomegalovirus serostatus. In the study overall: Donors were healthy Belgian adults, under 10 CMV seropositive and under 30 seronegative. Overall study results and limits: CD4+ memory repertoires contained about 40% of the roughly 150 reported CMV TCRbeta sequences. Suggested: most of the CMV-linked TCR signature lies in CD4+ memory cells.

The sort gate was single viable CD3+CD4+CD8-CD45RO+ cells for memory CD4+ T cells. The CDR3 runs to 11 residues. Between the trimmed V and J ends, which lost 3 bases and 1 base, there was a span of 0 bases. The V gene's germline CDR1 is SQVTM and CDR2 ANQGSEA. Assay used: immunoSEQ multiplex PCR; TCRdb lists only in-frame clones, some missing. The sample holds tens of thousands of clones, about 81% seen once. This rearrangement joins TRBV29-1 to TRBJ2-2; the D is unclear. Sample: memory CD4+ T cells from blood. This clonotype was sampled from an adult in good health and CMV-seronegative. Here the CDR3 reads CSVENTGELFF. DNA for the CDR3: TGCAGCGTTGAGAACACCGGGGAGCTGTTTTTT.